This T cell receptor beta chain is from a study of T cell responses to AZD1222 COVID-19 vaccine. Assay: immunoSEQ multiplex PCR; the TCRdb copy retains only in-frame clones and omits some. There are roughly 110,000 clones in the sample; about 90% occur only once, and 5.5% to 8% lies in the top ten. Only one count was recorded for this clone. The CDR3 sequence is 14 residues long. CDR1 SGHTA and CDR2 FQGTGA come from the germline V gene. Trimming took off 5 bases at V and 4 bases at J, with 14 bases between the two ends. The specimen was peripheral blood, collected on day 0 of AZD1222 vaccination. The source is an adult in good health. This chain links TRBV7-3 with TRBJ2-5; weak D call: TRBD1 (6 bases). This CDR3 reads CASSPQGSRETQYF. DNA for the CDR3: TGTGCCAGCAGCCCCCAGGGGAGCCGAGAGACCCAGTACTTC. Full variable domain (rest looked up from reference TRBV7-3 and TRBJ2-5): GAGVSQTPSNKVTEKGKYVELRCDPISGHTALYWYRQSLGQGPEFLIYFQGTGAADDSGLPNDRFFAVRPEGSVSTLKIQRTERGDSAVYLCASSPQGSRETQYFGPGTRLLVL.